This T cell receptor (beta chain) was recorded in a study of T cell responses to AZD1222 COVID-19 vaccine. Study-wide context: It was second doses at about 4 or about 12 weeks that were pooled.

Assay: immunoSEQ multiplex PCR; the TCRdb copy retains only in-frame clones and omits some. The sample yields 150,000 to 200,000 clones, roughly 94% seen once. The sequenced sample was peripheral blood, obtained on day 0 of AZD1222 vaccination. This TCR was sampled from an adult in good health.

CDR3 in DNA: TGTGCCAGCAGCCAAGACAGGCTGAATGAAAAACTGTTTTTT. Its protein product is CASSQDRLNEKLFF. The rearrangement joins TRBV3-1 (or the pseudogene TRBV3-2) to TRBJ1-4; D unclear. The ends were cut back, 0 bases at V and 5 bases at J, with 7 bases in the middle. The CDR3 extends over 14 amino acids. Germline V gives CDR1 LGHDT, CDR2 YNNKEL (reference sequence).